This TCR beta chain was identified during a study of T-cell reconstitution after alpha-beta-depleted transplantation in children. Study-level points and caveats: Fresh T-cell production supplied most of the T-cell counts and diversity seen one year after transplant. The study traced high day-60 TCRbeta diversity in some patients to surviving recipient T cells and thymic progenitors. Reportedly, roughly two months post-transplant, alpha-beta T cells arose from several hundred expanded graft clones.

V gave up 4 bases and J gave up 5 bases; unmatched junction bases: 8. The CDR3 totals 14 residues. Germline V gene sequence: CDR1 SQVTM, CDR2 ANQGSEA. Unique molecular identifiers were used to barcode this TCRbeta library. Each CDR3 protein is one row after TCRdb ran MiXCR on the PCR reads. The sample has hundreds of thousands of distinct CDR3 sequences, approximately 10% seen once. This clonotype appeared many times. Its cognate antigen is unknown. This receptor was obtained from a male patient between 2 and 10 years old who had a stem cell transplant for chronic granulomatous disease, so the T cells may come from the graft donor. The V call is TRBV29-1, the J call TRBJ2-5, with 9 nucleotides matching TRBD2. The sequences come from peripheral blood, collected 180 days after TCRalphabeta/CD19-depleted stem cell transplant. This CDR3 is CSVGSGRPAETQYF. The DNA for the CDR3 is TGCAGCGTTGGGAGCGGGAGGCCCGCGGAGACCCAGTACTTC.